The T cell receptor (beta chain) under discussion was sequenced for a study of cytomegalovirus exposure and HLA in healthy donors. CDR1 MNHEY and CDR2 SMNVEV come from the germline V gene (reference sequence). The CDR3 contains 14 residues. V dropped 8 bases and J dropped 2 bases, with 12 bases sitting between them. This clone has just a few counts. A multiplex PCR was run with 60 Vbeta primers and 13 Jbeta primers. Sequencing was performed with immunoSEQ multiplex PCR; in TCRdb, only in-frame clones are kept and a portion is missing. The data contain 100,000 to 150,000 clones, 65% to 80% of them singletons.

The TCR was taken from a man aged 25 to 40 in good health and CMV-seronegative. The V gene is TRBV27, the J gene TRBJ2-2, with D possibly TRBD2 on 6 matching bases. Material: PBMCs. The CDR3 DNA is TGTGCCAGCGCGGGGTTAGGAAACACCGGGGAGCTGTTTTTT. The encoded protein is CASAGLGNTGELFF.